Following are 15 T cell receptor beta chains from one sample sequenced in a study of T cells in Graves' hyperthyroidism and ophthalmopathy (dated by TCRdb to the late 2010s). Library method: multiplex PCR. Sequenced using an Illumina HiSeq 2000. TCR beta CDR3 regions were amplified from RNA transcripts. The TCR CDR3 was subjected to a first round of RT-PCR using the HTBI primer set and the Qiagen OneStep RT-PCR kit. Clones were called with MiXCR by TCRdb after fastp trimmed the public reads at Q25, and only in-frame beta chains were retained. Identical CDR3 protein sequences are pooled into one entry, listed with their most common genes and DNA. Recorded for this sample are 650,000 to 750,000 distinct CDR3 sequences; less than 15% of them occurred a single time. The ten largest account for roughly 10% of the sample. The sample comprised blood. All receptors come from a woman under 30 with Graves' hyperthyroidism.

This clonotype was seen many times. The chain joins TRBV30 to TRBJ1-2, with D possibly matching TRBD1 (6 bases). V was pared by 5 bases and J by 2 bases, with 6 bases between. Germline loops: CDR1 GTSNPN, CDR2 SVGIG (reference sequence). The CDR3 loop spans 11 amino acids. This chain's CDR3 is CAWGQNYGYTF. The CDR3 nucleotides read TGTGCCTGGGGACAGAACTATGGCTACACCTTC. Full variable domain (missing parts from reference TRBV30 and TRBJ1-2): SQTIHQWPATLVQPVGSPLSLECTVEGTSNPNLYWYRQAAGRGLQLLFYSVGIGQISSEVPQNLSASRPQDRQFILSSKKLLLSDSGFYLCAWGQNYGYTFGSGTRLTVV.

The chain has TRBV3-1 and TRBJ2-1; D remains unclear. This CDR3 comprises 15 residues. The ends were cut back, 3 bases at V and 3 bases at J, with 12 bases in the middle. CDR1 and CDR2 from the germline V gene are LGHDT and YNNKEL (reference sequence). The CDR3 loop is CASSHRRALYNEQFF. DNA of the CDR3: TGTGCCAGCAGCCATCGCCGGGCCCTCTACAATGAGCAGTTCTTC.

The CDR3 is CASSILANEQFF. The CDR3 nucleotides read TGTGCCAGTAGTATCTTAGCCAATGAGCAGTTCTTC. The chain combines TRBV19 with TRBJ2-1; D remains ambiguous. The CDR3 is 12 amino acids. The germline V gene encodes CDR1 LNHDA and CDR2 SQIVND (reference sequence). V lost 3 bases, J lost 6 bases, and 6 bases lay in between.

This clonotype showed up many times. V usage is TRBV3-1 and J usage is TRBJ2-1; 11 bases are shared with TRBD2. V gave up 6 bases and J gave up 6 bases; unmatched junction bases: 10. This CDR3 comprises 16 residues. From germline, CDR1 is LGHDT and CDR2 YNNKEL (reference sequence). CDR3 sequence: CASSPRGLAGGNEQFF. The DNA of the CDR3 is TGTGCCAGCAGTCCCAGGGGGCTAGCGGGAGGCAATGAGCAGTTCTTC.

This clonotype showed up many times. As DNA, the CDR3 is TGTGCCAGCTCACCCACACCTAGTAATGAAAAACTGTTTTTT. This codes for CASSPTPSNEKLFF. The chain uses TRBV18 and TRBJ1-4; D is unclear. V was shortened by 3 bases and J by 4 bases, with 9 bases between the two germline ends. CDR1 KGHSH and CDR2 LQKENI come from the germline V gene. This CDR3 spans 14 amino acids. Together with reference TRBV18 and TRBJ1-4, the CDR3 gives the full variable domain: NAGVMQNPRHLVRRRGQEARLRCSPMKGHSHVYWYRQLPEEGLKFMVYLQKENIIDESGMPKERFSAEFPKEGPSILRIQQVVRGDSAAYFCASSPTPSNEKLFFGSGTQLSVL.

There are many counts of this clonotype. The CDR3 nucleotides are TGTGCTAGTGGTTTGGCCGGTGGGGGGAACACTGAAGCTTTCTTT. Its translation: CASGLAGGGNTEAFF. The J gene is TRBJ1-1, the V gene TRBV12-5; D might be TRBD1 (5 bases). This CDR3 contains 15 residues. Germline V gene sequence: CDR1 LGHNT, CDR2 FRNRAP. V lost 1 base and J lost 1, with 10 bases in between.

This clonotype has ten or more counts. The J gene is TRBJ1-1, the V gene TRBV3-1, with TRBD1 as a possible D gene (5 bases). CDR1 is LGHDT, CDR2 YNNKEL, per germline (reference sequence). CDR3 length: 14 amino acids. The V end lost 3 bases, the J end lost 4 bases, and 12 bases lay between the germline ends. CDR3 sequence (DNA): TGTGCCAGCAGCCATCACAGGCTAGGCACTGAAGCTTTCTTT. The encoded protein is CASSHHRLGTEAFF.

The rearrangement uses TRBV7-9 and TRBJ1-2; D gene uncertain. The germline CDR1 and CDR2 sequences are SEHNR and FQNEAQ (reference sequence). This CDR3 has 13 amino acids. V dropped 5 bases and J dropped 4 bases, with 11 bases sitting between them. DNA for the CDR3: TGTGCCAGCAGCCATAGGAGGATCTATGGCTACACCTTC. As protein: CASSHRRIYGYTF.

The chain couples TRBV29-1 to TRBJ1-2; D possibly corresponds to TRBD1 (5 bases). The V gene lost 0 bases and the J gene lost 4 bases, with 18 bases spanning the gap. Germline V gene lookup returns CDR1 SQVTM and CDR2 ANQGSEA. This CDR3 region has 16 residues. CDR3 region: CSVEERGAAGGYGYTF. In DNA, the CDR3 is TGCAGCGTTGAAGAAAGAGGGGCGGCCGGCGGCTATGGCTACACCTTC.

DNA of the CDR3: TGCAGTGCTAGAGAGGGGAGGTACAGGGGTATAGCCGGCTACACCTTC. As protein: CSAREGRYRGIAGYTF. The J gene is TRBJ1-2, the V gene TRBV20-1; the match to TRBD1 covers 7 bases. V lost 0 bases and J lost 8; bases outside the gene matches: 15. The germline V gene encodes CDR1 DFQATT and CDR2 SNEGSKA (reference sequence). The CDR3 sequence is 16 residues long.

This clonotype was seen many times. This sequence joins TRBV3-1 and TRBJ2-7, with TRBD1 matching 11 bases. Per the germline V gene, CDR1 is LGHDT and CDR2 is YNNKEL (reference sequence). The junction had 3 bases not matched to a gene; V was cut back by 5 bases and J by 3 bases. The CDR3 length is 14 residues. CDR3 amino acids: CASSIGTGGYEQYF. The CDR3 DNA reads as TGTGCCAGCAGCATAGGGACAGGGGGCTACGAGCAGTACTTC.

This clonotype has at least ten counts. CDR3 bases: TGTGCCAGCAGACCTAACACAGGGGTCCCTAATGAAAAACTGTTTTTT. Amino acid sequence: CASRPNTGVPNEKLFF. The gene calls are TRBV12-3 or TRBV12-4 and TRBJ1-4; 7 bases are a match to TRBD1. The CDR3 is made up of 16 amino acids. V gave up 6 bases and J gave up 3 bases; unmatched junction bases: 10.

This clonotype was observed many times. This chain links TRBV3-1 with TRBJ1-5; D unresolved. The V end was cut by 4 bases, the J end by 7 bases, with 11 bases between. This CDR3 is built from 13 residues. CDR1 and CDR2 from the germline V gene are LGHDT and YNNKEL (reference sequence). The CDR3 spells CASSPQRAQPQHF. The CDR3 DNA is TGTGCCAGCAGCCCCCAAAGGGCCCAGCCCCAGCATTTT. Full variable domain (rest looked up from reference TRBV3-1 and TRBJ1-5): DTAVSQTPKYLVTQMGNDKSIKCEQNLGHDTMYWYKQDSKKFLKIMFSYNNKELIINETVPNRFSPKSPDKAHLNLHINSLELGDSAVYFCASSPQRAQPQHFGDGTRLSIL.

This clonotype was seen repeatedly, ten times or more. This chain joins TRBV15 and TRBJ2-7, with a tentative D call TRBD2 (6 bases). V was clipped by 0 bases and J by 1 base, with 16 bases between them. The CDR3 spans 17 residues. Germline V lookup: CDR1 LNHNV, CDR2 YYDKDF (reference sequence). The CDR3 nucleotides read TGTGCCACCAGCAGAGACCGCGGGACCCTGCGATCCTACGAGCAGTACTTC. It yields the protein CATSRDRGTLRSYEQYF. Together with reference TRBV15 and TRBJ2-7, the CDR3 gives the full variable domain: DAMVIQNPRYQVTQFGKPVTLSCSQTLNHNVMYWYQQKSSQAPKLLFHYYDKDFNNEADTPDNFQSRRPNTSFCFLDIRSPGLGDTAMYLCATSRDRGTLRSYEQYFGPGTRLTVT.

This clonotype was found many times. The chain is built from TRBV12-3 or TRBV12-4 and TRBJ2-7; D ambiguous. With 6 bases removed from V and 4 bases from J, the gap between germline ends came to 16 bases. This CDR3 has 14 amino acids. This CDR3 reads CASSLTQPGYEQYF. Written as DNA, the CDR3 is TGTGCCAGCAGCCTCACCCAGCCCGGGTACGAGCAGTACTTC.